This T cell receptor (beta chain) was captured in a study of radiotherapy plus CTLA-4 blockade in lung cancer. Study context: The study recorded objective responses in roughly 20% of patients and disease control in about 30%. Study-level points and caveats: Early blood T cell clone dynamics reportedly forecast response best, with interferon-beta. An expansion of tumor-derived TCR clones occurred in blood after radiotherapy plus ipilimumab.

Method: immunoSEQ multiplex PCR; TCRdb's copy keeps in-frame clones and lacks some. The sample lists around 110,000 clones; just under 90% were seen once. Germline values: CDR1 KGHSH, CDR2 LQKENI. The CDR3 sequence is 12 residues long. Trimming shortened V by 1 base and J by 7 bases, and 5 bases separated the two germline ends. In the case of this clone: What it binds is not known.

The input for sequencing was peripheral blood, taken from a patient treated with radiotherapy plus ipilimumab. The receptor was isolated from a human donor with non-small cell lung cancer that progressed on radiotherapy plus ipilimumab. This chain links TRBV18 with TRBJ2-1; no firm D call. The CDR3: CASSPQGNEQFF. CDR3 coding DNA: TGTGCCAGCTCACCACAAGGGAATGAGCAGTTCTTC.